The 16 T cell receptor beta chains given below trace back to one sample, sequenced in a study of CD8 T cells in Susac syndrome. Random hexamers served to reverse transcribe about 0.5 to 1 ug RNA. Each CDR3 protein is one row after TCRdb ran MiXCR on the immunoSEQ multiplex PCR reads. The sample records a few hundred thousand distinct CDR3 sequences, approximately 81% being singletons. Sequences were obtained from CD8+ T cells from PBMCs. These receptors were collected from a human donor with multiple sclerosis.

V gene TRBV10-2 combines with J gene TRBJ2-3; no definite D call. The CDR3 length is 15 residues. V lost 0 bases, J lost 7 bases, and 14 bases lay in between. Germline V gene sequence: CDR1 WSHSY, CDR2 SAAADI. DNA for the CDR3: TGCGCCAGCAGTGAGTCGCGGCAGTTTGGTAATACGCAGTATTTT. It specifies CASSESRQFGNTQYF.

This clonotype was picked up one time. The chain joins TRBV19 to TRBJ1-2; 10 positions agree with TRBD1. Germline assignment: CDR1 LNHDA and CDR2 SQIVND (reference sequence). This CDR3 is built from 14 residues. Trimming removed 2 bases from V and 6 bases from J; junction bases left unmatched: 3. Written as DNA, the CDR3 is TGTGCCAGTAGTATACTGGACAGGGGGGATGGCTACACCTTC. Protein product: CASSILDRGDGYTF.

The genes are TRBV9 and TRBJ2-1; the D call may be TRBD1 or TRBD2 (5 bases each). Between the trimmed V and J ends, which lost 3 bases and 9 bases, there was a span of 16 bases. Germline-derived CDR1 and CDR2 are SGDLS and YYNGEE. The CDR3 runs to 14 residues. The CDR3 nucleotides read TGTGCCAGCAGCGCCTGGGACGGCGTTTTTGAGCAGTTCTTC. Translation: CASSAWDGVFEQFF. Full variable domain (rest looked up from reference TRBV9 and TRBJ2-1): DSGVTQTPKHLITATGQRVTLRCSPRSGDLSVYWYQQSLDQGLQFLIQYYNGEERAKGNILERFSAQQFPDLHSELNLSSLELGDSALYFCASSAWDGVFEQFFGPGTRLTVL.

This chain joins TRBV27 and TRBJ1-5; perhaps TRBD1 as D (5 bases). This CDR3 has 14 residues. V lost 1 base and J 4 bases, leaving 8 bases between the germline ends. The germline V gene has CDR1 MNHEY and CDR2 SMNVEV (reference sequence). CDR3 in DNA: TGTGCCAGCAGTTTATGGAGGGGAAATCAGCCCCAGCATTTT. Protein sequence: CASSLWRGNQPQHF.

This clonotype was found once. The V and J genes are TRBV28 and TRBJ2-7; 10 nucleotides line up with TRBD1. The CDR3 is 14 amino acids. The germline V gene has CDR1 MDHEN and CDR2 SYDVKM. The J segment lost 0 bases and the V segment lost 8 bases, leaving 4 bases of the junction unmatched. The CDR3 loop is CASLRDRGSYEQYF. The CDR3 DNA follows: TGTGCCAGCCTTAGGGACAGGGGCTCCTACGAGCAGTACTTC.

This chain uses TRBV6-2 or TRBV6-3 with TRBJ2-1, with 10 bases lining up with TRBD2. The junction had 9 bases not matched to a gene; V was cut back by 2 bases and J by 2 bases. Germline-derived CDR1 and CDR2 are MNHEY and SVGEGT. This CDR3 spans 18 amino acids. As DNA, the CDR3 is TGTGCCAGCAGTTACCTTGGGGCTAGCGGGAGTGCCTACAATGAGCAGTTCTTC. This sequence encodes CASSYLGASGSAYNEQFF.

The CDR3 DNA is TGTGCCAGCAGCCAAGATGGGAGTGGAGGCGGTTCCTATGGCTACACCTTC. It translates to CASSQDGSGGGSYGYTF. The chain is built from TRBV14 and TRBJ1-2; D not resolved. Per the germline V gene, CDR1 is SGHDN and CDR2 is FVKESK. The CDR3 covers 17 residues. Deletions cut 0 bases from V and 4 bases from J, with 18 bases between. The full variable domain, its missing parts supplied by reference TRBV14 and TRBJ1-2, is EAGVTQFPSHSVIEKGQTVTLRCDPISGHDNLYWYRRVMGKEIKFLLHFVKESKQDESGMPNNRFLAERTGGTYSTLKVQPAELEDSGVYFCASSQDGSGGGSYGYTFGSGTRLTVV.

This sequence joins TRBV9 and TRBJ2-3; D uncertain. Germline loops: CDR1 SGDLS, CDR2 YYNGEE. The CDR3 totals 15 residues. V was cut by 0 bases and J by 2 bases, with 10 bases left in between. In nucleotides, the CDR3 is TGTGCCAGCAGCGTAGAAGGCGCTCACACAGATACGCAGTATTTT. This sequence encodes CASSVEGAHTDTQYF.

The chain couples TRBV29-1 to TRBJ2-1, with 9 bases that match TRBD2. The CDR3 is 16 residues long. The ends lost 6 bases at V and 10 bases at J; junction bases unmatched: 19. The germline gives CDR1 SQVTM, CDR2 ANQGSEA. The CDR3: CSVGPLVAGAPIEQFF. DNA of the CDR3: TGCAGCGTGGGTCCTCTCGTAGCGGGAGCCCCCATAGAGCAGTTCTTC.

The chain carries TRBV6-6 and TRBJ2-7; D possibly uses TRBD1 or TRBD2 (5 bases each). This CDR3 spans 13 amino acids. The V and J ends lost 8 bases and 0 bases respectively, with 11 bases between them. CDR1 is MNHNY, CDR2 SVGAGI, per germline (reference sequence). DNA of the CDR3: TGTGCCAGCGGCTGGGACCGCTCCTACGAGCAGTACTTC. Protein sequence: CASGWDRSYEQYF.

The V call is TRBV7-9, the J call TRBJ2-1; TRBD1 might be the D (6 bases). Germline assignment: CDR1 SEHNR and CDR2 FQNEAQ (reference sequence). The V gene lost 5 bases and the J gene lost 1 base, with 15 bases spanning the gap. CDR3 length: 16 amino acids. The CDR3 DNA is TGTGCCAGCAGCCCTACTTCACAGGGTTCCTACAATGAGCAGTTCTTC. Its translation is CASSPTSQGSYNEQFF.

Here the CDR3 reads CASSPGGVGNTEAFF. In DNA, the CDR3 is TGTGCCAGTAGTCCGGGGGGCGTCGGAAACACTGAAGCTTTCTTT. The chain carries TRBV19 and TRBJ1-1, with D perhaps TRBD1 (6 bases). Per germline, CDR1 LNHDA and CDR2 SQIVND (reference sequence). V shed 5 bases and J shed 2 bases, with 15 bases lying between them. This CDR3 region has 15 residues.

The chain links TRBV7-3 to TRBJ2-1, with D hard to call. The CDR3 spans 13 residues. Deletions cut 1 base from V and 8 bases from J, with 9 bases between. In germline, CDR1 is SGHTA, CDR2 FQGTGA. Written as DNA, the CDR3 is TGTGCCAGCAGCTTAAATGTGGCTTATGAGCAGTTCTTC. This encodes CASSLNVAYEQFF.

Worth noting for this clonotype: A junction boundary mismatches the germline segment, possibly from a read error. This chain links TRBV7-9 with TRBJ2-2; TRBD2 matches 11 bases. The CDR3 spans 19 residues. Looked up from germline, CDR1 is SEHNR and CDR2 is FQNEAQ (reference sequence). The CDR3 sequence: CASSLGTSGNNANTGELFF. DNA of the CDR3: TGTGCCAGCAGTTTAGGGACTAGCGGAAATAACGCGAACACCGGGGAGCTGTTTTTT.

The chain uses TRBV4-1 and TRBJ1-2, with TRBD1 identical over 7 bases. J was trimmed by 2 bases and V by 1 base; bases with no gene match: 4. Per the germline V gene, CDR1 is MGHRA and CDR2 is YSYEKL. This CDR3 region has 15 residues. CDR3 DNA: TGCGCCAGCAGCCAAGTTTTAGGGGGCAACTATGGCTACACCTTC. Protein: CASSQVLGGNYGYTF.

The chain couples TRBV6-4 to TRBJ2-5; 9 positions match TRBD1. After removal of 4 bases from V and 5 bases from J, the junction contained 8 bases not matched to a gene. This CDR3 is built from 15 residues. Germline CDR1 reads MRHNA; CDR2 reads SNTAGT. The CDR3 DNA follows: TGTGCCAGCAGTGGAACAGGGGGCAAGGGTGAGACCCAGTACTTC. The encoded protein is CASSGTGGKGETQYF.